This T cell receptor beta chain emerged from a study of blood T cell repertoires in COVID-19. Study-wide background: The analysed material was cDNA or gDNA that came from T cells, B-cell-depleted T cells, or PBMCs.

Sequenced by immunoSEQ multiplex PCR; TCRdb stores in-frame clones only, minus some. Of roughly 400,000 clones in the sample, around nine tenths were seen once. This CDR3 region has 14 residues. Germline CDR1 SGHDT, CDR2 YYEEEE. With 4 bases removed from V and 5 bases from J, the gap between germline ends came to 13 bases. Residents of about two dozen US areas, aged roughly 18 to 90 years, made up the participants. Participants' reported clinical history set cohort assignment. Symptom resolution, clearance, or two negative PCRs marked donors in Cohort 3 as recovered. The sequence derives from a woman in her forties or fifties who had recovered from COVID-19. The chain joins TRBV5-6 to TRBJ1-5, with a weak D call TRBD1 (5 bases). Source material: PBMCs or T cells enriched from blood (not recorded which). CDR3 protein: CASSAGLRDQPQHF. CDR3 bases: TGTGCCAGCAGCGCGGGACTGCGAGATCAGCCCCAGCATTTT.